This note documents a single TCR beta chain sequence. The source of the sample is a study of control samples from healthy donors and cancer patients. The protocol was immunoSEQ multiplex PCR, while the TCRdb copy is restricted to in-frame clones and leaves out a portion. Among some 150,000 clones listed, 91% were seen once. Germline-derived CDR1 and CDR2 are SGHDN and FVKESK. The CDR3 loop spans 20 amino acids. Trimming left V 4 bases short and J 2 bases short, with 30 bases between. The sample comprised blood. This chain uses TRBV14 with TRBJ2-7, with D possibly TRBD1 on 5 matching bases. The sequence came from a man aged 18 to 29 in good health. The CDR3 coding sequence is TGTGCCAGCAGCCTAACGTTCTACTCAAAGTCAGTAGGGGCTACCTACGAGCAGTACTTC. This encodes CASSLTFYSKSVGATYEQYF.